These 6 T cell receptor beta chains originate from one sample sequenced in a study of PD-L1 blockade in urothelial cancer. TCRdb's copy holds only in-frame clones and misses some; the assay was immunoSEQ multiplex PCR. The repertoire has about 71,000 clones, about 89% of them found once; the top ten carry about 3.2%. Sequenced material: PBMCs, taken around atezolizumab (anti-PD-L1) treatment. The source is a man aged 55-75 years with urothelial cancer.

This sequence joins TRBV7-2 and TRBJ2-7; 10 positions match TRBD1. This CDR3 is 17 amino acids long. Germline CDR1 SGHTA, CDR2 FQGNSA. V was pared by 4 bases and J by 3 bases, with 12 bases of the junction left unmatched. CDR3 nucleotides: TGTGCCAGCAGCTGGGGGAGACTGGGACAGGGGCGCTACGAGCAGTACTTC. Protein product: CASSWGRLGQGRYEQYF.

The CDR3 DNA reads TGTGCCAGCAGTGAGAATGTCGGTAGTGAAAAACTGTTTTTT. Protein: CASSENVGSEKLFF. The chain is built from TRBV25-1 and TRBJ1-4; D remains ambiguous. CDR1 MGHDK and CDR2 SYGVNS come from the germline V gene. Trimming cost V 3 bases and J 7 bases, with 12 bases left between them. The CDR3 has 14 residues.

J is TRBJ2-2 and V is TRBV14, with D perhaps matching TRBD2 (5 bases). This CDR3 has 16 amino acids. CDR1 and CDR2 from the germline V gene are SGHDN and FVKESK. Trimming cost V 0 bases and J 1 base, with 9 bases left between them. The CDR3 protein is CASSQELGMNTGELFF. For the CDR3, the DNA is TGTGCCAGCAGCCAAGAACTAGGGATGAACACCGGGGAGCTGTTTTTT.

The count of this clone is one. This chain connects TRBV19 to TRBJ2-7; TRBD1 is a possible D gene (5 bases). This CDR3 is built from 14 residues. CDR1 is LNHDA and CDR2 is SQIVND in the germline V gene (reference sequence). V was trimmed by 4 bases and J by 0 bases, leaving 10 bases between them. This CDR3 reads CASSKGRYSYEQYF. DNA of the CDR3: TGTGCCAGTAGTAAGGGGCGATACTCCTACGAGCAGTACTTC.

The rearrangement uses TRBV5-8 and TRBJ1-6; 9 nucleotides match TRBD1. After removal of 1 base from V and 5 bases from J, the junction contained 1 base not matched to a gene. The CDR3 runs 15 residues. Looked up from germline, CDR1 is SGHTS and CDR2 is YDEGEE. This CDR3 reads CASSLTGGNNSPLHF. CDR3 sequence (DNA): TGTGCCAGCAGCTTGACAGGGGGCAATAATTCACCCCTCCACTTT. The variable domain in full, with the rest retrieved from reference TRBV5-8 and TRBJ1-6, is EAGVTQSPTHLIKTRGQQATLRCSPISGHTSVYWYQQALGLGLQFLLWYDEGEERNRGNFPPRFSGRQFPNYSSELNVNALELEDSALYLCASSLTGGNNSPLHFGNGTRLTVT.

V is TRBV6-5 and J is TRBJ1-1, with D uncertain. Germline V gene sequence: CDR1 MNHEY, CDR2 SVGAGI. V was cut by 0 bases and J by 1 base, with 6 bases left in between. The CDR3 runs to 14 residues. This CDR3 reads CASSYSGWNTEAFF. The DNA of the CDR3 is TGTGCCAGCAGTTACTCCGGGTGGAACACTGAAGCTTTCTTT.